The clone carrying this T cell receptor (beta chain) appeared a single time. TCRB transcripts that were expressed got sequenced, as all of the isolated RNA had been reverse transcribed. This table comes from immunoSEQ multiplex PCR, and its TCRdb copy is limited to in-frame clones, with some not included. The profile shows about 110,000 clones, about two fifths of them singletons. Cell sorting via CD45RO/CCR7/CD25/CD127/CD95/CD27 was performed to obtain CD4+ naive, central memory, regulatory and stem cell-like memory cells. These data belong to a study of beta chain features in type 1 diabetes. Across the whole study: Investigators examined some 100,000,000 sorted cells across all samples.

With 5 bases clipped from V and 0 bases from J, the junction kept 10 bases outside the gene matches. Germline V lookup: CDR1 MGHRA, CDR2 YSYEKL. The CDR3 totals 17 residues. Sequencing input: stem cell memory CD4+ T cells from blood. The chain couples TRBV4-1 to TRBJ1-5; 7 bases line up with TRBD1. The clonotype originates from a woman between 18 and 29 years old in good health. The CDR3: CASSVQPGTASNQPQHF. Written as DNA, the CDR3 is TGCGCCAGCAGCGTACAGCCCGGGACAGCTAGCAATCAGCCCCAGCATTTT.